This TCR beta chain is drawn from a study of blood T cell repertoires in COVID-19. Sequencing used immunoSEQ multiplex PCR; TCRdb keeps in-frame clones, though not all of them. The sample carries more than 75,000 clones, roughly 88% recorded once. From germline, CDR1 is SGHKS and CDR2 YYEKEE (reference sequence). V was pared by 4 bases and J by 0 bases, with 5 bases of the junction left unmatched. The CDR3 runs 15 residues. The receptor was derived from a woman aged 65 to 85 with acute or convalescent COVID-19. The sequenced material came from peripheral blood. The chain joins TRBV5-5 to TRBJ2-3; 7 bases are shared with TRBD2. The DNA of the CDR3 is TGTGCCAGCAGCGAGGACGGGAGGAGCACAGATACGCAGTATTTT. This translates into CASSEDGRSTDTQYF. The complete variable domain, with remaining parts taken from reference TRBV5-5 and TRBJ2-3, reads DAGVTQSPTHLIKTRGQQVTLRCSPISGHKSVSWYQQVLGQGPQFIFQYYEKEERGRGNFPDRFSARQFPNYSSELNVNALLLGDSALYLCASSEDGRSTDTQYFGPGTRLTVL.